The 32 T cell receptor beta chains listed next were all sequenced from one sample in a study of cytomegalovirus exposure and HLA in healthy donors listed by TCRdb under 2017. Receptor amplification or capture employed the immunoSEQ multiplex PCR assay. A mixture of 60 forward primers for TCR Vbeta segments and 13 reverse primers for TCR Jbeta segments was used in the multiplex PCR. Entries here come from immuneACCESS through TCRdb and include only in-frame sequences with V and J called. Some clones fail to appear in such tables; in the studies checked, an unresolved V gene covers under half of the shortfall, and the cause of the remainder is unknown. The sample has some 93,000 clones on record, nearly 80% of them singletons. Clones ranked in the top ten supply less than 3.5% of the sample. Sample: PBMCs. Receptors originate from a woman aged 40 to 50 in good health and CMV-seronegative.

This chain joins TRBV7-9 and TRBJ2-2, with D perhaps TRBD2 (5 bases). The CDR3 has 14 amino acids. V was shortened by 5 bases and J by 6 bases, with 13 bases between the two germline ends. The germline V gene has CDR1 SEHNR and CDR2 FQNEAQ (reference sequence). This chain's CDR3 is CASSRGREAGELFF. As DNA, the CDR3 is TGTGCCAGCAGCCGAGGACGGGAAGCCGGGGAGCTGTTTTTT.

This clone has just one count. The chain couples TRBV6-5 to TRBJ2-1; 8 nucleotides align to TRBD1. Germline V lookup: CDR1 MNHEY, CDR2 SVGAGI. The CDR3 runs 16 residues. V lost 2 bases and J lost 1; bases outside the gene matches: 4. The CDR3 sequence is CASSYPTGASYNEQFF. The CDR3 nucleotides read TGTGCCAGCAGTTACCCGACAGGGGCATCCTACAATGAGCAGTTCTTC.

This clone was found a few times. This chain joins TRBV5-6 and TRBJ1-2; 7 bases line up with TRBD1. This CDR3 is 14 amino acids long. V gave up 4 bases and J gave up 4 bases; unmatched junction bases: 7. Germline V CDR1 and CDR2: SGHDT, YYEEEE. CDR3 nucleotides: TGTGCCAGCAGCGAACCACAGGGGAGCTATGGCTACACCTTC. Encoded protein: CASSEPQGSYGYTF.

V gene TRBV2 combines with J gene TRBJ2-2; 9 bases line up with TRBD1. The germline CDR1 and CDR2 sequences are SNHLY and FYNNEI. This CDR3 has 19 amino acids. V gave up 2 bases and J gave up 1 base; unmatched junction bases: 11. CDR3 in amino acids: CASSESMGQGELNTGELFF. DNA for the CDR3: TGTGCCAGCAGTGAATCCATGGGACAGGGAGAATTGAACACCGGGGAGCTGTTTTTT.

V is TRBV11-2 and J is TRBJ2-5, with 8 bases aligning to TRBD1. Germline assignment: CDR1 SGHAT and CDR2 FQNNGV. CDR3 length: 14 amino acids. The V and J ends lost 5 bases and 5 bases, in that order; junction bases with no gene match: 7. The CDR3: CASSPSDRVETQYF. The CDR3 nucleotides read TGTGCCAGCAGCCCATCGGACAGGGTTGAGACCCAGTACTTC.

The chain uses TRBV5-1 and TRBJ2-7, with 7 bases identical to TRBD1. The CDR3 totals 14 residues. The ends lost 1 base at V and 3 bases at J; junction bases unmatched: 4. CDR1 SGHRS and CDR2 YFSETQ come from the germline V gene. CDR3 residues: CASSLNRGGYEQYF. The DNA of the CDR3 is TGCGCCAGCAGCTTGAACAGGGGCGGCTACGAGCAGTACTTC.

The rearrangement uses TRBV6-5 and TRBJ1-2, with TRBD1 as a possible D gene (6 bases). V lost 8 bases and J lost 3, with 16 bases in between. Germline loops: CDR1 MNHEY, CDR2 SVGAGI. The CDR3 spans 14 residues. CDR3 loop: CASQTGTLHYGYTF. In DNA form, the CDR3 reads TGTGCCAGCCAGACCGGGACACTCCACTATGGCTACACCTTC.

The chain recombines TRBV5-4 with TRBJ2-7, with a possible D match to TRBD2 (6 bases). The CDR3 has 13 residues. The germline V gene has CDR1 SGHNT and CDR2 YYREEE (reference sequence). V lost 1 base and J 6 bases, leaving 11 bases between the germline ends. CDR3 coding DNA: TGTGCCAGCAGCTTGTTAGGAGGGAGCGAGCAGTACTTC. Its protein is CASSLLGGSEQYF.

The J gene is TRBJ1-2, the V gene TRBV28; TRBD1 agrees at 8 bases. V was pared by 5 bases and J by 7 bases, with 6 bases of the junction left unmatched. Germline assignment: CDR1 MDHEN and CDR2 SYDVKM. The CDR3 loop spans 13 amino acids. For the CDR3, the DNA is TGTGCCAGCAGTGACCAGGGGGCGCGTGGCTACACCTTC. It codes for CASSDQGARGYTF.

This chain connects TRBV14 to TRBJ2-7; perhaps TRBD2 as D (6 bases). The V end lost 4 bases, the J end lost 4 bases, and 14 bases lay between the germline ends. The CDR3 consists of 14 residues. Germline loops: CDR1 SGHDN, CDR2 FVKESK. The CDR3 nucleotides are TGTGCCAGCAGCCCTACGGCAGGGAGGTACGAGCAGTACTTC. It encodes CASSPTAGRYEQYF.

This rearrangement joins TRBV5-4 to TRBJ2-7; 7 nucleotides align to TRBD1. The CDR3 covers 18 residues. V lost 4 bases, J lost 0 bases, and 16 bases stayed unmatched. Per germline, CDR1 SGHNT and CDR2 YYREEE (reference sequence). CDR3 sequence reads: CASSLSPTGNRGSYEQYF. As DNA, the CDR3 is TGTGCCAGCAGCCTATCCCCGACAGGGAATAGGGGCTCCTACGAGCAGTACTTC.

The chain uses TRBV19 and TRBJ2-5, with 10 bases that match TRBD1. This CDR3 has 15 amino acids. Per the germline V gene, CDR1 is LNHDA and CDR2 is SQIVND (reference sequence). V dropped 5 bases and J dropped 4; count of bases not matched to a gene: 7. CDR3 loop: CASSSDRGHGETQYF. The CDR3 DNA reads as TGTGCCAGTAGTTCCGACAGGGGGCACGGAGAGACCCAGTACTTC.

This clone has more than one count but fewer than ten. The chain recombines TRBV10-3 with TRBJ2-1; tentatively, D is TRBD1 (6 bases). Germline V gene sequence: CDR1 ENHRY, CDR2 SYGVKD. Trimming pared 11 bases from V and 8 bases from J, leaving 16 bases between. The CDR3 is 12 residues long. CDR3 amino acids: CAVSPGHDEQFF. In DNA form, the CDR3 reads TGTGCCGTCTCGCCGGGACACGATGAGCAGTTCTTC.

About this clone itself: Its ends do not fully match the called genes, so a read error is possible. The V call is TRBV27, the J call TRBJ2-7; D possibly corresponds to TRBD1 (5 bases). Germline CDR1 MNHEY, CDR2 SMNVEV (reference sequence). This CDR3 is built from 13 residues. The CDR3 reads CASRPQGPTEQHF. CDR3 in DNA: TGTGCCAGCAGGCCGCAGGGTCCAACCGAGCAGCACTTC.

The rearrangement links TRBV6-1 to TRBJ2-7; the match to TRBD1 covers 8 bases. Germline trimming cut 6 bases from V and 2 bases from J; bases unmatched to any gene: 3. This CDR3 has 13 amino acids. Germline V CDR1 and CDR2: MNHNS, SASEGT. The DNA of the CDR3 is TGTGCCAGCAGACCAGGGGGCCCCTACGAGCAGTACTTC. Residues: CASRPGGPYEQYF.

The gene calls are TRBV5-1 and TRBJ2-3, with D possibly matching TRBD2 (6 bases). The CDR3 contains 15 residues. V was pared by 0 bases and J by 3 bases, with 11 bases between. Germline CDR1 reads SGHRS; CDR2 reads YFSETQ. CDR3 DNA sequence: TGCGCCAGCAGCTTGGACGGCGGGGAGACAGATACGCAGTATTTT. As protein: CASSLDGGETDTQYF. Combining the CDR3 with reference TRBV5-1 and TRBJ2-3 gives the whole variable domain KAGVTQTPRYLIKTRGQQVTLSCSPISGHRSVSWYQQTPGQGLQFLFEYFSETQRNKGNFPGRFSGRQFSNSRSEMNVSTLELGDSALYLCASSLDGGETDTQYFGPGTRLTVL.

CDR3 residues: CASRGGETQYF. For the CDR3, the DNA is TGCGCCAGCAGAGGGGGCGAGACCCAGTACTTC. The rearrangement uses TRBV5-1 and TRBJ2-5; 7 bases map to TRBD1. From germline, CDR1 is SGHRS and CDR2 YFSETQ. The CDR3 sequence is 11 residues long. V lost 5 bases, J lost 5 bases, and 0 bases stayed unmatched.

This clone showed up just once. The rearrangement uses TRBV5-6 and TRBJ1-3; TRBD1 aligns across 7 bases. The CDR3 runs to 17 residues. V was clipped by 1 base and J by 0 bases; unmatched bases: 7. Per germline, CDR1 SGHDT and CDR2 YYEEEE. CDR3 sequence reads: CASSLSIRGSSGNTIYF. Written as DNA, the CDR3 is TGTGCCAGCAGCTTGTCAATCAGGGGGTCCTCTGGAAACACCATATATTTT.

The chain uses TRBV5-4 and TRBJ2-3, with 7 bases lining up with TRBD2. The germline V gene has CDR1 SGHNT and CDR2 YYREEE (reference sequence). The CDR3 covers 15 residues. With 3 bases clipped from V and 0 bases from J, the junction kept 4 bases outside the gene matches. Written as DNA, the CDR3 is TGTGCCAGCAGCTCCGGGACTAAAAGCACAGATACGCAGTATTTT. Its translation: CASSSGTKSTDTQYF.

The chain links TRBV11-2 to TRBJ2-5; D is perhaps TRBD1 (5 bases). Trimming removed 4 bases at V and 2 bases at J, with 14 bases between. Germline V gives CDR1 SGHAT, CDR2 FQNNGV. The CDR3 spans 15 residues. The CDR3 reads CASSSDPDKQETQYF. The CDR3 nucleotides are TGTGCCAGCAGCTCCGACCCGGACAAACAAGAGACCCAGTACTTC.

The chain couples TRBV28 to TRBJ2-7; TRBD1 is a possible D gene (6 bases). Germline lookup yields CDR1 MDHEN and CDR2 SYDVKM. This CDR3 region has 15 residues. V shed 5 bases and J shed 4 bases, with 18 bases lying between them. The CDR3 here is CASSAGTRAMYEQYF. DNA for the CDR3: TGTGCCAGCAGTGCCGGGACACGGGCTATGTACGAGCAGTACTTC. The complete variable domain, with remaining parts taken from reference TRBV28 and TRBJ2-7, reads DVKVTQSSRYLVKRTGEKVFLECVQDMDHENMFWYRQDPGLGLRLIYFSYDVKMKEKGDIPEGYSVSREKKERFSLILESASTNQTSMYLCASSAGTRAMYEQYFGPGTRLTVT.

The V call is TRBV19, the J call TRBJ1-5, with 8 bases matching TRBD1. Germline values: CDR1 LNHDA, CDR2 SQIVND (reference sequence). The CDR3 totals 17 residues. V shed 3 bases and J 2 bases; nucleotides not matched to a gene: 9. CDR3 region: CASSINRGMDGNQPQHF. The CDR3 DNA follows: TGTGCCAGTAGTATTAACAGGGGGATGGATGGCAATCAGCCCCAGCATTTT.

CDR3: CASSLASGTDTQYF. The CDR3, as DNA: TGTGCCAGCAGCTTAGCATCAGGGACTGATACGCAGTATTTT. The chain uses TRBV7-8 and TRBJ2-3; TRBD2 is a possible D gene (6 bases). Germline CDR1 is SGHVS and CDR2 is FQNEAQ. The CDR3 sequence is 14 residues long. V was clipped by 0 bases and J by 6 bases, with 10 bases between them.

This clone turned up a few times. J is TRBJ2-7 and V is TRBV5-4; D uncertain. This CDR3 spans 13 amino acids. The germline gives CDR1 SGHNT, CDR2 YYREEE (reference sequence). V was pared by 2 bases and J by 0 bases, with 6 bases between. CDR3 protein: CASSFSYSYEQYF. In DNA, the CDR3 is TGTGCCAGCAGCTTCTCCTACTCCTACGAGCAGTACTTC.

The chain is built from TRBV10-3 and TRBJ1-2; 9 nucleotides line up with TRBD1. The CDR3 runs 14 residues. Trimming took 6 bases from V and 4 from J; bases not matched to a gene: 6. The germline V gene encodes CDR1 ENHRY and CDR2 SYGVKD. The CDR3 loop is CAISRDREGYGYTF. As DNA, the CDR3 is TGTGCCATCAGCCGGGACAGGGAAGGCTATGGCTACACCTTC.

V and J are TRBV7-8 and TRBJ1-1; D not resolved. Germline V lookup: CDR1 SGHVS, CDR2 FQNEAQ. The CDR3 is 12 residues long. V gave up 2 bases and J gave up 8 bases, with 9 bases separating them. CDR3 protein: CASSLQVWEAFF. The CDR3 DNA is TGTGCCAGCAGCTTACAGGTCTGGGAAGCTTTCTTT.

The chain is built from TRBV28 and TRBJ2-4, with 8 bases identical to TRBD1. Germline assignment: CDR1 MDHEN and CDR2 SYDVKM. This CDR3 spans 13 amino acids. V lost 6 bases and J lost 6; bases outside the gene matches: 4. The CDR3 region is CASSRTGRNIQYF. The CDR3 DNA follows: TGTGCCAGCAGCCGGACAGGGCGAAACATTCAGTACTTC.

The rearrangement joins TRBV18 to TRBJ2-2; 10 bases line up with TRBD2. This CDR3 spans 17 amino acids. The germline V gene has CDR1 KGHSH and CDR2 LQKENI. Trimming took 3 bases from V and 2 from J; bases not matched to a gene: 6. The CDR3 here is CASSPFTSGKNTGELFF. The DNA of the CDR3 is TGTGCCAGCTCACCGTTCACTAGCGGGAAAAACACCGGGGAGCTGTTTTTT.

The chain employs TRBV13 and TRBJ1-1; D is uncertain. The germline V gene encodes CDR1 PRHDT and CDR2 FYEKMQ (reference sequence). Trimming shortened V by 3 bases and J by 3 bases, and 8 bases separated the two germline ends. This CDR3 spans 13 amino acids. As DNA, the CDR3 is TGTGCCAGCAGCTTTTTCAGTTACACTGAAGCTTTCTTT. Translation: CASSFFSYTEAFF.

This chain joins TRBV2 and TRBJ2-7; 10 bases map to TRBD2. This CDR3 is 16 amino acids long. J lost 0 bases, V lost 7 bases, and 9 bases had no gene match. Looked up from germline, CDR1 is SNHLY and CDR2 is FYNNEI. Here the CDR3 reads CASMRGSSGSSYEQYF. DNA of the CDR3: TGTGCCAGCATGCGGGGGTCTAGCGGGAGCTCCTACGAGCAGTACTTC.

CDR3 amino acids: CASSLSGGKMEAFF. As DNA, the CDR3 is TGTGCCAGCAGTTTATCGGGGGGAAAGATGGAAGCTTTCTTT. This sequence joins TRBV27 and TRBJ1-1, with D perhaps matching TRBD1 (5 bases). V shed 0 bases and J shed 8 bases, with 13 bases lying between them. The CDR3 sequence is 14 residues long. Germline lookup yields CDR1 MNHEY and CDR2 SMNVEV (reference sequence).

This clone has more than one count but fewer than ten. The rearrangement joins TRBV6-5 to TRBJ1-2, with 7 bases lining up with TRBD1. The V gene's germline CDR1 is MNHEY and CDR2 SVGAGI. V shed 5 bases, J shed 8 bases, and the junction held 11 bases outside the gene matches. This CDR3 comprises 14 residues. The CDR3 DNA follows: TGTGCCAGCAGTCCTGGACAGGATGTCTACGGCTACACCTTC. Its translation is CASSPGQDVYGYTF.